This TCR beta chain was captured by sequencing in a study of glioma-infiltrating T cells after dendritic cell vaccination. Study-level points and caveats: Only a small number of patients had complete blood and tumor samples.

Primers: 60 V beta forward and 13 J beta reverse. The assay was immunoSEQ multiplex PCR, and TCRdb's table has in-frame clones only and misses some. The sample has tens of thousands of clones, about 85% seen once. Worth noting for this clone: Its antigen is undetermined.

Time point of the sample: after dendritic cell vaccination, including at tumor progression/relapse. The TCR originated in a human donor with glioblastoma. Sequenced material: blood, taken after dendritic cell vaccination.

CDR3 loop: CASSSGLNYGYTF. The CDR3 nucleotides read TGTGCCAGCAGTTCGGGTTTAAACTATGGCTACACCTTC. The chain employs TRBV27 and TRBJ1-2; no firm D call. Per germline, CDR1 MNHEY and CDR2 SMNVEV (reference sequence). V lost 4 bases to trimming and J lost 2 bases, with 8 bases between them. The CDR3 spans 13 residues.